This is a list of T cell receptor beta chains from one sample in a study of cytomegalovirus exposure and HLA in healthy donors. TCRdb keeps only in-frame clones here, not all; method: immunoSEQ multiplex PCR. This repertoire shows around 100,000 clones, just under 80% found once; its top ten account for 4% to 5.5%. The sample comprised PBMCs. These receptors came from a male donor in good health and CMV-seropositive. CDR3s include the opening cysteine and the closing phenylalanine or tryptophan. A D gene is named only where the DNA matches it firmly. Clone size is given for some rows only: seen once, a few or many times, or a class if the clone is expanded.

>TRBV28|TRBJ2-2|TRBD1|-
CASRWDSLTGELFF
TGTGCCAGCAGGTGGGACAGCCTCACCGGGGAGCTGTTTTTT
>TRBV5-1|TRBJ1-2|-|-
CASRGSSVTNYGYTF
TGCGCCAGTCGCGGCTCATCCGTAACTAACTATGGCTACACCTTC
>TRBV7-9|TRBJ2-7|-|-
CASSLFGRGAPYEQYF
TGTGCCAGCAGCTTATTCGGGCGGGGAGCACCCTACGAGCAGTACTTC
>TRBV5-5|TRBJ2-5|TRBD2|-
CASRPATREIETQYF
TGTGCCAGCAGGCCCGCGACGCGGGAGATCGAGACCCAGTACTTC
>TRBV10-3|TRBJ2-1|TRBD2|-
CAISVLAGEFLDNEQFF
TGTGCCATCAGTGTGCTAGCGGGTGAGTTTCTGGACAATGAGCAGTTCTTC
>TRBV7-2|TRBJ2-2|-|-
CASSLAGSRRDGELFF
TGTGCCAGCAGCTTAGCGGGATCTCGGAGGGACGGGGAGCTGTTTTTT
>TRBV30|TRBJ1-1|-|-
CAWLLNRNTEAFF
TGTGCCTGGCTACTAAATAGGAACACTGAAGCTTTCTTT
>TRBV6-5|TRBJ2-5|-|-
CASSYGADKYQETQYF
TGTGCCAGCAGTTATGGGGCAGATAAGTACCAAGAGACCCAGTACTTC
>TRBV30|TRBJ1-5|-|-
CAWSVPQRQAHGPQHF
TGTGCCTGGAGTGTACCCCAAAGACAGGCTCATGGGCCCCAGCATTTT
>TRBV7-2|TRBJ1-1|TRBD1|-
CASSLEGQKNAEAFF
TGTGCCAGCAGCTTAGAGGGACAGAAGAACGCTGAAGCTTTCTTT
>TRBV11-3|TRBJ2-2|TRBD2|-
CASSPSPGSGGGRTGELFF
TGTGCCAGCAGCCCCTCCCCCGGGAGCGGGGGCGGGCGGACCGGGGAGCTGTTTTTT
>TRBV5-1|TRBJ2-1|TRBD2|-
CASSTTSGISNEQFF
TGCGCCAGCAGCACGACTAGCGGGATTAGTAATGAGCAGTTCTTC
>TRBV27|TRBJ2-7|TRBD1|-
CASSLGQGAEQYF
TGTGCCAGCAGTTTAGGGCAGGGGGCCGAGCAGTACTTC
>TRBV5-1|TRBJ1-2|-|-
CASSSLPGEYGYTF
TGCGCCAGCAGCTCCCTTCCTGGAGAGTATGGCTACACCTTC
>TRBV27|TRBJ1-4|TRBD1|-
CASSPTGTDATNEKLFF
TGTGCCAGCAGCCCAACCGGGACAGACGCAACTAATGAAAAACTGTTTTTT
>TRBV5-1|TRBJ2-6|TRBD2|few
CASSLVASGTGANVLTF
TGCGCCAGCAGCTTGGTCGCTAGCGGAACTGGGGCCAACGTCCTGACTTTC
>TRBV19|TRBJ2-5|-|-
CASRTTGGETQYF
TGTGCCAGTAGGACCACTGGCGGAGAGACCCAGTACTTC
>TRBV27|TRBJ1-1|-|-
CASSIRGGGTEAFF
TGTGCCAGCAGTATAAGGGGAGGGGGCACTGAAGCTTTCTTT
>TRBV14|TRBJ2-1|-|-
CASSPQRSYNEQFF
TGTGCCAGCAGCCCACAGCGGTCCTACAATGAGCAGTTCTTC
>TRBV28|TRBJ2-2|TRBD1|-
CASSFTSYPDRGNTGELFF
TGTGCCAGCAGTTTCACCTCATACCCAGACAGGGGGAACACCGGGGAGCTGTTTTTT
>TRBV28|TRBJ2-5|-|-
CASSFWTGETQYF
TGTGCCAGCAGTTTTTGGACTGGGGAGACCCAGTACTTC
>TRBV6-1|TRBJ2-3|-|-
CASSEDSYSTDTQYF
TGTGCCAGCAGTGAGGACAGTTACTCCACAGATACGCAGTATTTT
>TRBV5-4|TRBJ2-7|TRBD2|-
CASSFGAGGNEQYF
TGTGCCAGCAGCTTCGGGGCGGGAGGTAACGAGCAGTACTTC
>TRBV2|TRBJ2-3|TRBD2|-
CASSEILAGGSDTQYF
TGTGCCAGCAGTGAAATTCTAGCGGGGGGATCAGATACGCAGTATTTT
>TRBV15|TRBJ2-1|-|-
CATSRDYGQGTFF
TGTGCCACCAGCAGAGATTACGGCCAGGGTACGTTCTTC
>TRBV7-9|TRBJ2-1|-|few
CASSPPSAEHEQFF
TGTGCCAGCAGCCCGCCAAGTGCGGAGCATGAGCAGTTCTTC
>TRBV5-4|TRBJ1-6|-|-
CASSGTPTGMRTYNSPLHF
TGTGCCAGCAGCGGGACGCCAACAGGGATGCGAACCTATAATTCACCCCTCCACTTT
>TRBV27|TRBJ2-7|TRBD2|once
CASSFGRAYEQYF
TGTGCCAGCAGTTTTGGGAGGGCCTACGAGCAGTACTTC
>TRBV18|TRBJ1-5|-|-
CASSGGSNQPQHF
TGTGCCAGCTCAGGAGGTAGCAATCAGCCCCAGCATTTT
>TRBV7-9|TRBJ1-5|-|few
CASSLGQDGQPQHF
TGTGCCAGCAGCTTAGGACAGGACGGTCAGCCCCAGCATTTT
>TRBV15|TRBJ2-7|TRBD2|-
CATSRDGLSGTTYEQYF
TGTGCCACCAGCAGAGACGGACTGAGCGGGACGACCTACGAGCAGTACTTC
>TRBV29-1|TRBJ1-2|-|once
CSVWKQGSGYTF
TGCAGCGTATGGAAGCAGGGGTCGGGCTACACCTTC
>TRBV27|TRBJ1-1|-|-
CASSFQATHTEAFF
TGTGCCAGCAGTTTCCAGGCCACCCACACTGAAGCTTTCTTT
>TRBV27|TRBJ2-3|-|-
CATLSTDTQYF
TGTGCCACCCTCAGCACAGATACGCAGTATTTT
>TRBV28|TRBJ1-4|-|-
CASTEQGTNEKLFF
TGTGCCAGCACTGAGCAGGGGACTAATGAAAAACTGTTTTTT
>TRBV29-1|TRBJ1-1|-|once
CSVEDTGILGAFF
TGCAGCGTTGAAGATACCGGGATCCTGGGAGCTTTCTTT
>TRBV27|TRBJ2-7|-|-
CASSLWGPYEQYF
TGTGCCAGCAGTTTATGGGGGCCGTACGAGCAGTACTTC
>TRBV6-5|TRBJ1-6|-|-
CASNLQGDSPLHF
TGTGCCAGCAACCTACAGGGTGATTCACCCCTCCACTTT
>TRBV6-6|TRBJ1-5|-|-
CASSYVQANQPQHF
TGTGCCAGCAGTTACGTGCAGGCCAATCAGCCCCAGCATTTT
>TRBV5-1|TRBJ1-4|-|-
CASSSNRQDPGKLFF
TGCGCCAGCAGCTCAAATCGACAGGACCCTGGAAAACTGTTTTTT